This record concerns one T cell receptor (beta chain) sequence. What it binds is unknown. The sample comes from a study of CD4+ T cells in melanoma. General study findings and limits: Diverse differentiation states were reported for melanoma neoantigen-specific CD4+ T cells. CD8+ T cell, macrophage and B cell function reportedly correlated with neoantigen-specific CD4+ T cells.

Sequencing used immunoSEQ multiplex PCR; TCRdb keeps in-frame clones, though not all of them. The sample has over 10,000 clones; roughly 80% are singletons. V was pared by 5 bases and J by 7 bases, with 12 bases of the junction left unmatched. This CDR3 has 15 amino acids. The germline gives CDR1 SNHLY, CDR2 FYNNEI. The chain combines TRBV2 with TRBJ1-2; 8 bases map to TRBD1. The clonotype comes from a human donor with melanoma. The sample was cells from a culture (not recorded whether cultured in vitro). Here the CDR3 DNA reads TGTGCCAGCAGTTCGCTGGACAGGGCCCTGGTTGGCTACACCTTC. Its protein product is CASSSLDRALVGYTF.